This T cell receptor beta chain originates from a study of blood T cell repertoires in COVID-19. Study-level background: Acute and convalescent COVID-19 specimens originated in the United States, Italy and Spain. In each case, the material was cDNA or gDNA derived from T cells, B-cell-depleted T cells, or PBMCs.

Original methodology: How many nucleated cells were present was estimated from reference gene primer amplification. Method: immunoSEQ multiplex PCR; TCRdb's copy keeps in-frame clones and lacks some. The V and J calls and the clone size are those of that table, but D and trimming were determined from the DNA. The sample holds approximately 200,000 clones, around three quarters seen once. V lost 4 bases and J lost 3; bases outside the gene matches: 9. The CDR3 covers 15 residues. CDR1 is MDHEN, CDR2 SYDVKM, per germline. This receptor was identified in a man aged 60 to 75 with active or convalescent COVID-19. The rearrangement uses TRBV28 and TRBJ2-7, with 7 bases matching TRBD2. Input material: peripheral blood. Written as DNA, the CDR3 is TGTGCCAGCAGTTCCCCGGGACTAACAAGCTACGAGCAGTACTTC. Amino acids: CASSSPGLTSYEQYF.